A single sample gave rise to the 7 T cell receptor beta chains below, sequenced in a study of shared clonotypes between healthy human individuals. Produced via immunoSEQ multiplex PCR; TCRdb's table is partial and in-frame only. Among a few million clones listed, 90% to 95% were seen once. Material: naive CD4+ T cells from PBMCs. Subset meaning: CD45RA+ positively selected. The receptors stem from a man aged 18 to 29 in good health. Some clones in this sample may be carry-over from other donors' samples.

The rearrangement uses TRBV7-9 and TRBJ1-1; D not resolved. This CDR3 has 12 amino acids. V was clipped by 6 bases and J by 1 base, with 6 bases between them. The germline gives CDR1 SEHNR, CDR2 FQNEAQ (reference sequence). The CDR3: CASRDGNTEAFF. The CDR3 DNA sequence: TGTGCCAGCAGGGACGGGAACACTGAAGCTTTCTTT.

V is TRBV2 and J is TRBJ1-5; TRBD1 aligns across 10 bases. The CDR3 runs to 15 residues. In germline, CDR1 is SNHLY, CDR2 FYNNEI. V was clipped by 5 bases and J by 1 base; unmatched bases: 2. The CDR3 sequence: CASSRDRGSNQPQHF. The CDR3 nucleotides are TGTGCCAGCAGTAGGGACAGGGGAAGCAATCAGCCCCAGCATTTT.

This clone was found once. The J gene is TRBJ2-2, the V gene TRBV5-1, with 11 bases matching TRBD2. V was clipped by 1 base and J by 3 bases; unmatched bases: 2. Germline V lookup: CDR1 SGHRS, CDR2 YFSETQ. The CDR3 sequence is 16 residues long. The CDR3 loop is CASSLIAGGDTGELFF. The CDR3 DNA sequence: TGCGCCAGCAGCTTGATAGCGGGAGGGGACACCGGGGAGCTGTTTTTT.

The gene calls are TRBV15 and TRBJ1-5, with 7 bases lining up with TRBD1. Trimming removed 1 base from V and 5 bases from J; junction bases left unmatched: 11. The CDR3 is 17 amino acids. Looked up from germline, CDR1 is LNHNV and CDR2 is YYDKDF (reference sequence). In nucleotides, the CDR3 is TGTGCCACCAGCAGAGGGAAGCCGGGACAGCAATATCAGCCCCAGCATTTT. This sequence encodes CATSRGKPGQQYQPQHF. The variable domain in full, completed from reference TRBV15 and TRBJ1-5, reads DAMVIQNPRYQVTQFGKPVTLSCSQTLNHNVMYWYQQKSSQAPKLLFHYYDKDFNNEADTPDNFQSRRPNTSFCFLDIRSPGLGDTAMYLCATSRGKPGQQYQPQHFGDGTRLSIL.

The chain is built from TRBV9 and TRBJ2-1, with 8 bases aligning to TRBD1. V lost 1 base to trimming and J lost 4 bases; unmatched junction nucleotides: 1. Germline V gene lookup returns CDR1 SGDLS and CDR2 YYNGEE. CDR3 length equals 14 residues. CDR3 nucleotide sequence: TGTGCCAGCAGCGTAAGGGACAGGTACAATGAGCAGTTCTTC. This codes for CASSVRDRYNEQFF.

The rearrangement joins TRBV11-3 to TRBJ2-3, with a tentative D call TRBD2 (5 bases). Germline V gives CDR1 SGHNT, CDR2 YENEEA. The CDR3 loop spans 15 amino acids. V lost 1 base and J 4 bases, leaving 12 bases between the germline ends. The CDR3 spells CASSLGVGDADTQYF. In DNA form, the CDR3 reads TGTGCCAGCAGCTTAGGAGTGGGAGACGCAGATACGCAGTATTTT.

The chain employs TRBV19 and TRBJ2-3, with D perhaps matching TRBD1 (5 bases). This CDR3 has 11 amino acids. Germline CDR1 and CDR2: LNHDA and SQIVND (reference sequence). V was shortened by 7 bases and J by 6 bases, with 8 bases between the two germline ends. CDR3 residues: CASTSGDTQYF. DNA of the CDR3: TGTGCCAGTACCTCAGGGGATACGCAGTATTTT.